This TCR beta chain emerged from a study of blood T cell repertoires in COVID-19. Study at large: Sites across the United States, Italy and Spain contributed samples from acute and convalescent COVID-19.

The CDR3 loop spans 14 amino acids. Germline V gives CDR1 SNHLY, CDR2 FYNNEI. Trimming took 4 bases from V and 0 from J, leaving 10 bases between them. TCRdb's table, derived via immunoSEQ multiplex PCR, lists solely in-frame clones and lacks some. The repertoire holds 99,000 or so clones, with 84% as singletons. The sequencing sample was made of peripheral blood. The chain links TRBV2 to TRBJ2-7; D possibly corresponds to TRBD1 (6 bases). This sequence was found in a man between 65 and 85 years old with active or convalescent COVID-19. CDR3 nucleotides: TGTGCCAGCAGTGGAGGGACACTCTCCTACGAGCAGTACTTC. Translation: CASSGGTLSYEQYF.